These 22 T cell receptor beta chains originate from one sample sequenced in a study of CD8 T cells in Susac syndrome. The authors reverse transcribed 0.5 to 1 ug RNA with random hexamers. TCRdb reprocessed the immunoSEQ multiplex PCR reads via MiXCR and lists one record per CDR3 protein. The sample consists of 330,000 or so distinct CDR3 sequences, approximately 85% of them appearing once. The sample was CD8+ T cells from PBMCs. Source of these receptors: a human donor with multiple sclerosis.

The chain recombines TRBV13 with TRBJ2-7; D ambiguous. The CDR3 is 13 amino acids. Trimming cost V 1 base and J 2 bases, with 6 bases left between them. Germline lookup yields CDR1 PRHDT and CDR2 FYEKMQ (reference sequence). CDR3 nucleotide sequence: TGTGCCAGCAGCTTAGAACATGCCTACGAGCAGTACTTC. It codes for CASSLEHAYEQYF.

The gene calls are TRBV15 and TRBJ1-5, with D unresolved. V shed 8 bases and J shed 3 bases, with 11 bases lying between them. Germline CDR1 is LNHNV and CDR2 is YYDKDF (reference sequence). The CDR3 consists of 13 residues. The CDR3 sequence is CATGEQINQPQHF. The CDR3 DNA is TGTGCCACCGGGGAGCAGATCAATCAGCCCCAGCATTTT.

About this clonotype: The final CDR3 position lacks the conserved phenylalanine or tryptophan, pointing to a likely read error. In DNA form, the CDR3 reads TGTGCCAGCACCCTAGCCCCCAATGAGCAGTTCTCC. The encoded protein is CASTLAPNEQFS. The chain joins TRBV7-8 to TRBJ2-1; D might be TRBD2 (5 bases). Germline CDR1 and CDR2: SGHVS and FQNEAQ. The CDR3 sequence is 12 residues long. V shed 7 bases and J shed 6 bases, with 10 bases lying between them.

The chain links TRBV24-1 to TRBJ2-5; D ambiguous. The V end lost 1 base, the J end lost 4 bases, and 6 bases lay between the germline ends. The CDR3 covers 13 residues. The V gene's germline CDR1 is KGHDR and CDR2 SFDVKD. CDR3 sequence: CATSDLKGETQYF. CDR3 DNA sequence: TGTGCCACCAGTGATTTAAAGGGAGAGACCCAGTACTTC.

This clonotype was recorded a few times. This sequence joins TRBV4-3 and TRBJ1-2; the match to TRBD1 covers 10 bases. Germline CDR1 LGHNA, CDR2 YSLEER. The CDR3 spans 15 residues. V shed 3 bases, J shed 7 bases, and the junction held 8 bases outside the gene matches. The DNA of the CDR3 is TGCGCCAGCAGCCATGGGACAGGGGTGGGTGGTGGCTACACCTTC. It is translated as CASSHGTGVGGGYTF.

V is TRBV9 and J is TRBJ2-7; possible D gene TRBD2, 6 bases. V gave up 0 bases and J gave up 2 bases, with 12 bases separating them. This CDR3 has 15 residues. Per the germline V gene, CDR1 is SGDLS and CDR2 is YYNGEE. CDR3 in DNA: TGTGCCAGCAGCGTAGGTGGCGGGAACGCCTACGAGCAGTACTTC. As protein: CASSVGGGNAYEQYF.

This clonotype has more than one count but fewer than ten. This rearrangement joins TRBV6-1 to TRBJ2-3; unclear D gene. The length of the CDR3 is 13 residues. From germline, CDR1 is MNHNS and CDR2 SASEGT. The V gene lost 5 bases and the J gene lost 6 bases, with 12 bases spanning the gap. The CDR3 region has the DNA TGTGCCAGCAGTTCCGTCCCGCGGGATACGCAGTATTTT. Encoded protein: CASSSVPRDTQYF.

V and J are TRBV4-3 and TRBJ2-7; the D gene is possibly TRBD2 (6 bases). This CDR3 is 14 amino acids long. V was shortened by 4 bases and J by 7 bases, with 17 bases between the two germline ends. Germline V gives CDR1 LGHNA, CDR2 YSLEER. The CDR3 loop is CASSLSREPGEQYF. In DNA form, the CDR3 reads TGCGCCAGCAGCCTGTCCCGGGAGCCGGGGGAGCAGTACTTC.

DNA of the CDR3: TGCAGCGTTGGGACAGGGGTGGAAGAGACCCAGTACTTC. As protein: CSVGTGVEETQYF. This chain links TRBV29-1 with TRBJ2-5; 9 nucleotides align to TRBD1. This CDR3 region has 13 residues. The V segment lost 4 bases and the J segment 3 bases; nucleotides outside the gene matches: 3. The germline CDR1 and CDR2 sequences are SQVTM and ANQGSEA.

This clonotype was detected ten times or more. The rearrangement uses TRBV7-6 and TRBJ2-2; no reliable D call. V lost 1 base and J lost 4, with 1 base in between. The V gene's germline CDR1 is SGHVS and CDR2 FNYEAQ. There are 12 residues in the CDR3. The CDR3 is CASSLGTGELFF. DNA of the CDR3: TGTGCCAGCAGCTTAGGCACCGGGGAGCTGTTTTTT.

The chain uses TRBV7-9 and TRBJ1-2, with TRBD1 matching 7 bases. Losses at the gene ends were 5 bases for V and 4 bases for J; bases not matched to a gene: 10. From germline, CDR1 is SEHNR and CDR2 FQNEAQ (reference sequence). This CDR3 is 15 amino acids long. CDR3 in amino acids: CASSLINRDSYGYTF. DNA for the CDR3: TGTGCCAGCAGCCTAATAAACCGGGACAGCTATGGCTACACCTTC.

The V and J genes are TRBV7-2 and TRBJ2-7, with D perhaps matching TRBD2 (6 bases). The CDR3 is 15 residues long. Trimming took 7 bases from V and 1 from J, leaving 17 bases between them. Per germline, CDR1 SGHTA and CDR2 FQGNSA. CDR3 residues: CASTPYLRGSYEQYF. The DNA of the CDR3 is TGTGCCAGCACCCCTTATCTTCGGGGGTCCTACGAGCAGTACTTC.

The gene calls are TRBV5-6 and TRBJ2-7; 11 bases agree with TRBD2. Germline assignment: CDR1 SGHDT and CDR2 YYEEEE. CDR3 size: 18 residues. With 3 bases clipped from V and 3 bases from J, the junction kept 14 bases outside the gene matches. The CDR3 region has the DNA TGTGCCAGCAGCTCACCCCTATCCGGGACTAGCGGCCACTACGAGCAGTACTTC. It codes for CASSSPLSGTSGHYEQYF.

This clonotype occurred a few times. This CDR3 reads CASSQDPGAGELFF. The CDR3 nucleotides are TGCGCCAGCAGCCAAGACCCAGGGGCCGGGGAGCTGTTTTTT. This chain uses TRBV4-1 with TRBJ2-2; tentatively, D is TRBD1 (6 bases). Trimming shortened V by 0 bases and J by 6 bases, and 8 bases separated the two germline ends. The CDR3 contains 14 residues. The germline gives CDR1 MGHRA, CDR2 YSYEKL.

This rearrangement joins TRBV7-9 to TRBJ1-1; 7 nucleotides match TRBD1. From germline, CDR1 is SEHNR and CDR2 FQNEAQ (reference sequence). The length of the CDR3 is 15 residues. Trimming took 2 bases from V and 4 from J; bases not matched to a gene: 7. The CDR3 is CASSLIGAGGTEAFF. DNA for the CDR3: TGTGCCAGCAGCTTAATAGGGGCAGGGGGCACTGAAGCTTTCTTT.

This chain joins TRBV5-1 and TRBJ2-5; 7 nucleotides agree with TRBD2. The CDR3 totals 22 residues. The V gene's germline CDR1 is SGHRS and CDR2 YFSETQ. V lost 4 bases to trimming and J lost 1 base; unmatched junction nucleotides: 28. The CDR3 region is CASSPGFNGAGAMLGPQETQYF. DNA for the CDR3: TGCGCCAGCAGCCCGGGGTTCAATGGTGCGGGAGCTATGTTGGGCCCCCAAGAGACCCAGTACTTC.

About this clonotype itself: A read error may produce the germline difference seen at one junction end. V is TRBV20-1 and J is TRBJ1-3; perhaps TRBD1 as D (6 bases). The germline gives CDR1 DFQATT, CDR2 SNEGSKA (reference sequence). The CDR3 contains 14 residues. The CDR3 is CSARDRGKSGAIDF. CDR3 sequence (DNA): TGCAGTGCTAGAGATCGCGGTAAATCGGGGGCTATAGATTTT.

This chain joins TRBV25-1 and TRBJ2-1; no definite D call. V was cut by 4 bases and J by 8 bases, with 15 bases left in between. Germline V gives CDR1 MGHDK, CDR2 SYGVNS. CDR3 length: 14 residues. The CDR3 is CASSAWTGWDEQFF. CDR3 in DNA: TGTGCCAGCAGTGCCTGGACCGGGTGGGATGAGCAGTTCTTC.

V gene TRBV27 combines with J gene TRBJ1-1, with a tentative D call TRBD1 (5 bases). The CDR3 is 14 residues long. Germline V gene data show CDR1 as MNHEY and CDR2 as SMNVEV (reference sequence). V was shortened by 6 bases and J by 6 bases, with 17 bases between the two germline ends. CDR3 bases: TGTGCCAGCAGGCCTGTGGGGGGTGCAGCTGAAGCTTTCTTT. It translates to CASRPVGGAAEAFF.

CDR3 bases: TGTGCCAGCAGCCAAGAACTACCCTACGAGCAGTACTTC. Protein: CASSQELPYEQYF. The chain uses TRBV3-1 and TRBJ2-7; D unresolved. V lost 0 bases and J 2 bases, leaving 5 bases between the germline ends. Germline lookup yields CDR1 LGHDT and CDR2 YNNKEL (reference sequence). This CDR3 region has 13 residues.

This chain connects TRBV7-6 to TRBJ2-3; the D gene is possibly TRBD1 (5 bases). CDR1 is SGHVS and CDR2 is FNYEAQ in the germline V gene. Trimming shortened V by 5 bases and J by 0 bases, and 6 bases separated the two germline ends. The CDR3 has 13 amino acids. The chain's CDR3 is CASSRQSTDTQYF. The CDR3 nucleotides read TGTGCCAGCAGCCGACAGAGCACAGATACGCAGTATTTT. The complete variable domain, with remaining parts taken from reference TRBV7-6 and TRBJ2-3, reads GAGVSQSPRYKVTKRGQDVALRCDPISGHVSLYWYRQALGQGPEFLTYFNYEAQQDKSGLPNDRFSAERPEGSISTLTIQRTEQRDSAMYRCASSRQSTDTQYFGPGTRLTVL.

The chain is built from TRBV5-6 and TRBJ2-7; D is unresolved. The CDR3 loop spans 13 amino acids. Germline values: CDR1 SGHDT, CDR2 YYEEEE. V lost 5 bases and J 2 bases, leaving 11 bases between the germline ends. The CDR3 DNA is TGTGCCAGCAGTTTAGACTCCGCCTACGAGCAGTACTTC. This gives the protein CASSLDSAYEQYF.